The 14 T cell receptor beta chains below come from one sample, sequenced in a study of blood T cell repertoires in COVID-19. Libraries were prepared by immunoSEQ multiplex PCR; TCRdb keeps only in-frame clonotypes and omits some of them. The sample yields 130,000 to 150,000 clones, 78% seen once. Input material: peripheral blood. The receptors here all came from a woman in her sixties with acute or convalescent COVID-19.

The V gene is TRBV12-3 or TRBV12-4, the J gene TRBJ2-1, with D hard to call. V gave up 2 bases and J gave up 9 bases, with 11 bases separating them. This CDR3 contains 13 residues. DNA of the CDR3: TGTGCCAGCAGTTTAAATTCGAGAGGTGAGCAGTTCTTC. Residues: CASSLNSRGEQFF.

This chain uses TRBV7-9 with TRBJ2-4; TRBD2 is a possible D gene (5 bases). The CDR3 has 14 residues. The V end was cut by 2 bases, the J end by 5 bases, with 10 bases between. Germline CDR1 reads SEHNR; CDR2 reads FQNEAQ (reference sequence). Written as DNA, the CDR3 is TGTGCCAGCAGCTTAAGCACTAGGGAAAACATTCAGTACTTC. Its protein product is CASSLSTRENIQYF. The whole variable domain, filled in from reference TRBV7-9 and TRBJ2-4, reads DTGVSQNPRHKITKRGQNVTFRCDPISEHNRLYWYRQTLGQGPEFLTYFQNEAQLEKSRLLSDRFSAERPKGSFSTLEIQRTEQGDSAMYLCASSLSTRENIQYFGAGTRLSVL.

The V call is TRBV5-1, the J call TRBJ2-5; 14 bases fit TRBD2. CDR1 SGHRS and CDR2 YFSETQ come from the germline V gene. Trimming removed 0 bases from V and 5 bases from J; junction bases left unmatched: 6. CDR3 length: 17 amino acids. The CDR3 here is CASSLGLAGGQGETQYF. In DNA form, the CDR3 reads TGCGCCAGCAGCTTGGGACTAGCGGGAGGGCAAGGGGAGACCCAGTACTTC.

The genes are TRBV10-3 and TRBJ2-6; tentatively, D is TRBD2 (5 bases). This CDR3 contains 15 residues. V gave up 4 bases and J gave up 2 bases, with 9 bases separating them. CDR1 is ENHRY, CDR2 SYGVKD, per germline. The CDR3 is CAISADLAGANVLTF. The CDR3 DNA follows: TGTGCCATCAGTGCGGACTTGGCTGGGGCCAACGTCCTGACTTTC.

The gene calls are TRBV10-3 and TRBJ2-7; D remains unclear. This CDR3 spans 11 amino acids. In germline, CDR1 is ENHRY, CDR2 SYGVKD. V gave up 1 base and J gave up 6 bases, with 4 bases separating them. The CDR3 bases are TGTGCCATCAGTGAGTTGGCCGAGCAGTACTTC. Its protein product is CAISELAEQYF.

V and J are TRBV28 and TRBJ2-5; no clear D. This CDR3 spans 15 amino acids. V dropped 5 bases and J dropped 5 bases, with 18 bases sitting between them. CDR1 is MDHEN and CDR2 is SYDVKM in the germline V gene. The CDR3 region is CASSPLDTGWETQYF. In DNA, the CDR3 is TGTGCCAGCAGTCCCTTAGATACGGGTTGGGAGACCCAGTACTTC.

CDR3 region: CASSPGTGIYEQYF. The CDR3 DNA sequence: TGTGCCAGCAGTCCCGGGACAGGGATTTACGAGCAGTACTTC. V gene TRBV27 combines with J gene TRBJ2-7; TRBD1 agrees at 9 bases. Per germline, CDR1 MNHEY and CDR2 SMNVEV (reference sequence). The CDR3 contains 14 residues. The ends lost 5 bases at V and 4 bases at J; junction bases unmatched: 6.

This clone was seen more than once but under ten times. The CDR3 loop reads CARQGTSDFFDEQFF. CDR3 DNA: TGTGCCAGACAGGGGACTAGCGATTTTTTCGATGAGCAGTTCTTC. The chain couples TRBV10-3 to TRBJ2-1, with 10 bases identical to TRBD2. The CDR3 consists of 15 residues. The junction had 14 bases not matched to a gene; V was cut back by 10 bases and J by 8 bases. Germline assignment: CDR1 ENHRY and CDR2 SYGVKD.

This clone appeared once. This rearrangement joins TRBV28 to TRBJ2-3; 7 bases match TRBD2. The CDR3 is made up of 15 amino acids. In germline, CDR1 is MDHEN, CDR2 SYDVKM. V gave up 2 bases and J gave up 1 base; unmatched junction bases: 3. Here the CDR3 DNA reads TGTGCCAGCAGTTTAGCGGGAGTTGGCACAGATACGCAGTATTTT. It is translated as CASSLAGVGTDTQYF.

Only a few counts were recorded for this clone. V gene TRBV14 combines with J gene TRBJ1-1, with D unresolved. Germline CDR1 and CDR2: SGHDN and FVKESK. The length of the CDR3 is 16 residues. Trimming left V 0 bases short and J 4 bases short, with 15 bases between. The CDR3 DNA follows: TGTGCCAGCAGCCAAGAACAGTTGAAAATAAGCACTGAAGCTTTCTTT. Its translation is CASSQEQLKISTEAFF.

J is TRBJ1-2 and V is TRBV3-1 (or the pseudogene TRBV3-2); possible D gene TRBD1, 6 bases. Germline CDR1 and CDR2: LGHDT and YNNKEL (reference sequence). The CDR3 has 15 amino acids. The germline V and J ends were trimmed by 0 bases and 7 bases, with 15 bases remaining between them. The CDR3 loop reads CASSQDRSQGRGYTF. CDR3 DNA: TGTGCCAGCAGCCAAGATCGCTCACAGGGACGTGGCTACACCTTC.

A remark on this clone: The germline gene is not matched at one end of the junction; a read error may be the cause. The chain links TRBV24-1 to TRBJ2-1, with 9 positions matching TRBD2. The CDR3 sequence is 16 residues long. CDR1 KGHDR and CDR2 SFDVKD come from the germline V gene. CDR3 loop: CATSDRLADSYSEQFF. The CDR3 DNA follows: TGTGCCACCAGTGACAGACTAGCGGATTCCTACAGTGAGCAGTTCTTC.

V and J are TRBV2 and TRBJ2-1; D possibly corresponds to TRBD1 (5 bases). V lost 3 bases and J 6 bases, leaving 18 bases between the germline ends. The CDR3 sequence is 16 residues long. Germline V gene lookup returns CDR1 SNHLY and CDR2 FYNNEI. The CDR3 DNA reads TGTGCCAGCAGTGACTCCGACAGTGGAGTACGCAATGAGCAGTTCTTC. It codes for CASSDSDSGVRNEQFF.

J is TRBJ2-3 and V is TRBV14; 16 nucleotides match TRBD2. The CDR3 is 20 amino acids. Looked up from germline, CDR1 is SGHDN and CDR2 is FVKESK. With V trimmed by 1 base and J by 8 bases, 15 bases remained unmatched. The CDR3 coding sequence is TGTGCCAGCAGCCAAGCTACGGGGGGACTAGCGGGAGGGATCCCGACTACGCAGTATTTT. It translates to CASSQATGGLAGGIPTTQYF.